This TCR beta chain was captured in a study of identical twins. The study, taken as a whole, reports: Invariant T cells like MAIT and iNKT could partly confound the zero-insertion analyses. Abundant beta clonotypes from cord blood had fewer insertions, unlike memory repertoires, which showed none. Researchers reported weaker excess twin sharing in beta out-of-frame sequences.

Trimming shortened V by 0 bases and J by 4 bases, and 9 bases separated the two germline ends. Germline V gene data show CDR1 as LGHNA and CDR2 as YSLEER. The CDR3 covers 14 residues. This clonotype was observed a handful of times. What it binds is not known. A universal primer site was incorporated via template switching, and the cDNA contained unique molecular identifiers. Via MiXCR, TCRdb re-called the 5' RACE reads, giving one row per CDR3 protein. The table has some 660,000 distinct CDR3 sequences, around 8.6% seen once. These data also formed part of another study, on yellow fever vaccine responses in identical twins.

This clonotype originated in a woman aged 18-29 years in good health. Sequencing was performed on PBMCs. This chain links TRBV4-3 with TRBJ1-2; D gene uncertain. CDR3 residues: CASSQEISVYGYTF. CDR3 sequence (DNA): TGCGCCAGCAGCCAAGAAATCTCGGTCTATGGCTACACCTTC.